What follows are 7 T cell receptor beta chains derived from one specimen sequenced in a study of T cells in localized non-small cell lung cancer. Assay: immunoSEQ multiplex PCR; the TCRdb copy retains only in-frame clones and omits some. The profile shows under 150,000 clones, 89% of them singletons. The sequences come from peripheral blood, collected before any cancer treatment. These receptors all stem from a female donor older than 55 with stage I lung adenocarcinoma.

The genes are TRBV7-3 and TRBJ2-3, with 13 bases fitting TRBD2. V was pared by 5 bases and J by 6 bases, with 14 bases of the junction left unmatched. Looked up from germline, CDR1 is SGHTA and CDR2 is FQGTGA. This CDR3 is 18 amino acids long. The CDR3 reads CASSPPPGLAGVLDTQYF. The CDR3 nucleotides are TGTGCCAGCAGCCCCCCTCCTGGACTAGCGGGAGTGTTGGATACGCAGTATTTT.

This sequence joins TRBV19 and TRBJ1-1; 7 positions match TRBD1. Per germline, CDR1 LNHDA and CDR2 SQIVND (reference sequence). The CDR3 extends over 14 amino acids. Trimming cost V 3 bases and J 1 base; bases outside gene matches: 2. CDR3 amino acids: CASSIQGGNTEAFF. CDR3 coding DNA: TGTGCCAGTAGTATCCAGGGGGGGAACACTGAAGCTTTCTTT.

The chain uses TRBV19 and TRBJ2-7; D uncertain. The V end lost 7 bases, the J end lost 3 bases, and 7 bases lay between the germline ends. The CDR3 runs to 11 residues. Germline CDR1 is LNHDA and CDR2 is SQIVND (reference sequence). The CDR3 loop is CASIGNYEQYF. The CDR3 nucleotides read TGTGCCAGTATCGGAAACTACGAGCAGTACTTC.

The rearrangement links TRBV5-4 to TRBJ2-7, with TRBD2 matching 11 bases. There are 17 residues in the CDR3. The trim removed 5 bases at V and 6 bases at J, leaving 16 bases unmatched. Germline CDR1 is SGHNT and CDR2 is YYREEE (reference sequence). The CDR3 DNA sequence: TGTGCCAGCAGTAGGGACGCGGTGACTAGCGGGGCTGGCGAGCAGTACTTC. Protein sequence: CASSRDAVTSGAGEQYF.

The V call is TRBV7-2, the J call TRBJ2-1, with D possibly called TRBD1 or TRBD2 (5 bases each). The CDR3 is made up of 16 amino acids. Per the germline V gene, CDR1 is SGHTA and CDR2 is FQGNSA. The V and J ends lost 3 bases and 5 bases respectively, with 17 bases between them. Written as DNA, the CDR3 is TGTGCCAGCAGCTTGGTGGCAGGGAGCTTTAACAATGAGCAGTTCTTC. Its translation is CASSLVAGSFNNEQFF.

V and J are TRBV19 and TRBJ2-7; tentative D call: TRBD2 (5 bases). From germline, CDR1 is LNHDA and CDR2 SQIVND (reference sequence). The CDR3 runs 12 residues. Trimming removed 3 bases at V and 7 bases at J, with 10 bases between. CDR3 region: CASSIEGFEQYF. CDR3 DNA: TGTGCCAGTAGTATCGAGGGTTTTGAGCAGTACTTC.

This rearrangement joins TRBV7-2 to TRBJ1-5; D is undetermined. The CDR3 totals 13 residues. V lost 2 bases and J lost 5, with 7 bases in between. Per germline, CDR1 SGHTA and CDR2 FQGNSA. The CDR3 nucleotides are TGTGCCAGCAGCTTATTAATCCATCAGCCCCAGCATTTT. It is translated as CASSLLIHQPQHF.